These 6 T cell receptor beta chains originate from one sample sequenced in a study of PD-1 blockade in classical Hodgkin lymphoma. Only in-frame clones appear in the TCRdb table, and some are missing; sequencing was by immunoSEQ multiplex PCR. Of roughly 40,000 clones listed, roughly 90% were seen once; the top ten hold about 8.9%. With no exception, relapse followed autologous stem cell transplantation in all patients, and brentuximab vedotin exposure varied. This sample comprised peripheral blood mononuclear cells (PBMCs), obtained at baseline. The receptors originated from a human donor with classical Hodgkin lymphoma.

CDR3 nucleotide sequence: TGTGCCAGCAGTTTACTGGGGAGCCACGAGCAGTACTTC. Encoded protein: CASSLLGSHEQYF. This rearrangement joins TRBV28 to TRBJ2-7, with D maybe TRBD2 (5 bases). The CDR3 runs 13 residues. CDR1 MDHEN and CDR2 SYDVKM come from the germline V gene. V was cut by 2 bases and J by 5 bases, with 10 bases left in between.

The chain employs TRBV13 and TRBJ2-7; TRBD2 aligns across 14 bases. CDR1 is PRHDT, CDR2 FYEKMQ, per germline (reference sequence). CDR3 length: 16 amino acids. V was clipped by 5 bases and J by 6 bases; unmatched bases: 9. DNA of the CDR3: TGTGCCAGCAGCCCGGGGACTAGCGGGAGAGTCGGCGAGCAGTACTTC. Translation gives CASSPGTSGRVGEQYF.

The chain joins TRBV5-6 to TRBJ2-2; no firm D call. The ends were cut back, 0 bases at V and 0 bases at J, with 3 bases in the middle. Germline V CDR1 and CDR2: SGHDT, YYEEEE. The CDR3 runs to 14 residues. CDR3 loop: CASSLGPNTGELFF. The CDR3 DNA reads TGTGCCAGCAGCTTGGGGCCGAACACCGGGGAGCTGTTTTTT.

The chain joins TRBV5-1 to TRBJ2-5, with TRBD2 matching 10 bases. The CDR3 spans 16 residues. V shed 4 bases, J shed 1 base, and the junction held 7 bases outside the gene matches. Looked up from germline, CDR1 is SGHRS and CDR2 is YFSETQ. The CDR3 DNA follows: TGCGCCAGCAGCGCATACTCTAGCGGGGGCCAAGAGACCCAGTACTTC. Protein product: CASSAYSSGGQETQYF.

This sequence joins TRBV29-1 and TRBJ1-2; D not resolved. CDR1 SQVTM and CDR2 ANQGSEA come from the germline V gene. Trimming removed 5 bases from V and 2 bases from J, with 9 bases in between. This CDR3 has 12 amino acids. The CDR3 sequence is CSVRDSNYGYTF. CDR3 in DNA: TGCAGCGTTAGGGATTCGAACTATGGCTACACCTTC. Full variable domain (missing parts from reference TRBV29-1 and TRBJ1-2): SAVISQKPSRDICQRGTSLTIQCQVDSQVTMMFWYRQQPGQSLTLIATANQGSEATYESGFVIDKFPISRPNLTFSTLTVSNMSPEDSSIYLCSVRDSNYGYTFGSGTRLTVV.

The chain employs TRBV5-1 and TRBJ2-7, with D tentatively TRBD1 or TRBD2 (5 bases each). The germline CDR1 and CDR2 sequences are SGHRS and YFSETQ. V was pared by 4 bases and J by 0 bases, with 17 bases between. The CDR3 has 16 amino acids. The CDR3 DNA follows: TGCGCCAGCAGCCCATCCACCGGGACGGCCTCCTACGAGCAGTACTTC. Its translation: CASSPSTGTASYEQYF.